The clone carrying this TCR beta chain is medium-sized by share. The antigen is undetermined. This record belongs to a study of early T cells in non-severe SARS-CoV-2 infection. Attachment of unique molecular identifiers to individual cDNA molecules was performed. In TCRdb, the 5' RACE reads were re-called with MiXCR into one record per CDR3 protein. The sample contains 60,000 to 65,000 distinct CDR3 sequences, roughly 9% of which appear only once. The CDR3 is 16 residues long. J lost 3 bases, V lost 6 bases, and 9 bases had no gene match. CDR1 LGHNT and CDR2 FRNRAP come from the germline V gene. Study outcomes and limitations: Clonotype matching in VDJdb favored anti-spike CD8 responses and did not capture private and CD4 specificities.

This clonotype was obtained from an adult who was a healthcare worker with PCR-confirmed SARS-CoV-2 infection or an uninfected control (not recorded which). This sample comprised whole blood, obtained at baseline. The V and J genes are TRBV12-5 and TRBJ2-1, with 9 bases matching TRBD1. For the CDR3, the DNA is TGTGCTAGTGGGATTACCGGGACAGGGAACTACAATGAGCAGTTCTTC. It specifies CASGITGTGNYNEQFF. Variable domain in full (rest from reference TRBV12-5 and TRBJ2-1): DARVTQTPRHKVTEMGQEVTMRCQPILGHNTVFWYRQTMMQGLELLAYFRNRAPLDDSGMPKDRFSAEMPDATLATLKIQPSEPRDSAVYFCASGITGTGNYNEQFFGPGTRLTVL.